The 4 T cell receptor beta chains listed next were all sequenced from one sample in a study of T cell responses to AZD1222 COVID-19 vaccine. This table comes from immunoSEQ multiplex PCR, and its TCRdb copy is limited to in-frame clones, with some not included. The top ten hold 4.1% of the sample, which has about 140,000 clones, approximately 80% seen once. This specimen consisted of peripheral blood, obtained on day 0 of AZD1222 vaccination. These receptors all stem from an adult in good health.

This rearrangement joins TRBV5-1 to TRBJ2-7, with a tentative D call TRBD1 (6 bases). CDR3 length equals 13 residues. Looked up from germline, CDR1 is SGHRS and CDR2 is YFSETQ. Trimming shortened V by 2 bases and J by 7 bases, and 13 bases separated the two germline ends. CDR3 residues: CASSFRDTGEQYF. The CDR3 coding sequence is TGCGCCAGCAGCTTCCGGGACACCGGGGAGCAGTACTTC.

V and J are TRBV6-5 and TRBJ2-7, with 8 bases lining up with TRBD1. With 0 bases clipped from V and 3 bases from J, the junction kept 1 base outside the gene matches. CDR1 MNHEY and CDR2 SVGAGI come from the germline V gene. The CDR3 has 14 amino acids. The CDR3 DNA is TGTGCCAGCAGTTACTCTGACAGGGGCTACGAGCAGTACTTC. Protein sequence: CASSYSDRGYEQYF.

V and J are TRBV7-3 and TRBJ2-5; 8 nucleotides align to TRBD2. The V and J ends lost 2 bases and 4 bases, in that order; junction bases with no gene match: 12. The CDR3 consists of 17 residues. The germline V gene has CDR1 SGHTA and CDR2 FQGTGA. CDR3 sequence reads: CASSLGTRGGFSETQYF. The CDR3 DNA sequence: TGTGCCAGCAGCTTAGGGACCCGGGGGGGCTTTTCAGAGACCCAGTACTTC.

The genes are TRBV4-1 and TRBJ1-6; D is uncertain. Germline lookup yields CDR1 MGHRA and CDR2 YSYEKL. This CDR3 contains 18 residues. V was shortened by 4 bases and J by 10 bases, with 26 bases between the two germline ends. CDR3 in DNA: TGCGCCAGCAGCCTTTCCCCTTCTGGCCCCGGAGATTGGTCACCCCTCCACTTT. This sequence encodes CASSLSPSGPGDWSPLHF.